The present TCR beta chain was sequenced within a study of T-cell memory formation after mild COVID-19. Looking at the study overall: Clustering of TCRs was largely donor specific.

This clonotype was detected only a few times. The CDR3 spans 14 residues. The V end lost 1 base, the J end lost 3 bases, and 9 bases lay between the germline ends. Germline CDR1 is SGHRS and CDR2 is YFSETQ. One entry per CDR3 protein, called by TCRdb with MiXCR from the 5' RACE reads. This table has hundreds of thousands of distinct CDR3 sequences, more than 15% appearing once. Sequencing was carried out using PBMCs or a T cell subset sorted from them (not recorded which). This chain connects TRBV5-1 to TRBJ2-3; D not resolved. This TCR derives from a man aged 18 to 29 who had mild COVID-19 (a few samples of this study predate the infection). Cell type and time point are not known. CDR3 sequence: CASSLFQKTDTQYF. As DNA, the CDR3 is TGCGCCAGCAGCTTGTTCCAGAAAACAGATACGCAGTATTTT. The complete variable domain, with remaining parts taken from reference TRBV5-1 and TRBJ2-3, reads KAGVTQTPRYLIKTRGQQVTLSCSPISGHRSVSWYQQTPGQGLQFLFEYFSETQRNKGNFPGRFSGRQFSNSRSEMNVSTLELGDSALYLCASSLFQKTDTQYFGPGTRLTVL.